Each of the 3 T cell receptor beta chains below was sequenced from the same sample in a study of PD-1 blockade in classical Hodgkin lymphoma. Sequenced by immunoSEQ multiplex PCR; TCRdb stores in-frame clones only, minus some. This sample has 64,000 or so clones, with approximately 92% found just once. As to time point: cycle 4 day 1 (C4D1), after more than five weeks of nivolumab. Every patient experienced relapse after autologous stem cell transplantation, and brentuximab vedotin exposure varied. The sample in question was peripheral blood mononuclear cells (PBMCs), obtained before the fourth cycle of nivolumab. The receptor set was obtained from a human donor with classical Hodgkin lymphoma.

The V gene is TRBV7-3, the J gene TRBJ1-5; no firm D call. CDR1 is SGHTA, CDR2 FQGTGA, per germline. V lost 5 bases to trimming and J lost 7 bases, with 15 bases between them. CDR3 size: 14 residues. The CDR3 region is CASSHPPGPQPQHF. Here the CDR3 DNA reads TGTGCCAGCAGCCACCCTCCAGGCCCCCAGCCCCAGCATTTT.

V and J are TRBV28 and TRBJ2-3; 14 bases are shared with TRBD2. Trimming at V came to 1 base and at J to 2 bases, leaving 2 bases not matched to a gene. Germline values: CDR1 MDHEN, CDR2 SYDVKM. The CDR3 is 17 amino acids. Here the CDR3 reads CASSLSGLAGATDTQYF. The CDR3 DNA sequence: TGTGCCAGCAGTTTATCGGGACTAGCGGGGGCCACAGATACGCAGTATTTT.

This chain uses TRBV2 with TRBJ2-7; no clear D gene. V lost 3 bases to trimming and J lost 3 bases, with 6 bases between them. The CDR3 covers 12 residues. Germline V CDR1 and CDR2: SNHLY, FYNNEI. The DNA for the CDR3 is TGTGCCAGCAGTGAGAAATTCTACGAGCAGTACTTC. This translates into CASSEKFYEQYF.